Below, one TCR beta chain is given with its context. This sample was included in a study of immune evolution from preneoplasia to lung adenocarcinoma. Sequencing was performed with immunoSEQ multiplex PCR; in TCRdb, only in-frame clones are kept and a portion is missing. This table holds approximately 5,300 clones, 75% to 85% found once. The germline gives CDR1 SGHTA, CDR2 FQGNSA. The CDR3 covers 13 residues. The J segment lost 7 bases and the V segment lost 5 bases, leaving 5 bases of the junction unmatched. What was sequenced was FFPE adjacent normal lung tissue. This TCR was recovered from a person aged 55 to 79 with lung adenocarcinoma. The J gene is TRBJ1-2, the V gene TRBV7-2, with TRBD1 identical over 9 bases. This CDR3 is CASSTGGASGYTF. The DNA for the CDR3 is TGTGCCAGCAGCACAGGGGGCGCTTCTGGCTACACCTTC.